The next 24 T cell receptor beta chains were all read from a single sample in a study of tumor-infiltrating lymphocytes in primary liver carcinoma. The researchers obtained blood RNA from unsorted whole blood and also extracted germline DNA. TCR beta cDNA was prepared out of about 510 ng total RNA by means of a constant-region primer. Slightly modified ARM-PCR with three nested multiplex PCR rounds yielded TCR beta libraries. Both of the initial two PCR rounds ran for about 11 cycles and employed TRBV1-TRBV30 forward primers alongside a C-beta reverse primer. One entry per CDR3 protein results from TCRdb running MiXCR on the multiplex PCR reads. Among over 250,000 distinct CDR3 sequences listed, 50% to 60% were seen once. Specimen: peripheral blood. These receptors originate from a woman in her twenties or thirties with primary liver carcinoma and hepatitis B virus infection.

This clonotype was counted only a few times. V and J are TRBV6-6 and TRBJ2-3; perhaps TRBD1 as D (7 bases). In germline, CDR1 is MNHNY, CDR2 SVGAGI (reference sequence). Trimming removed 2 bases at V and 4 bases at J, with 13 bases between. The CDR3 length is 15 residues. The CDR3 here is CASSYGQGGPDTQYF. CDR3 DNA sequence: TGTGCCAGCAGTTACGGCCAGGGGGGTCCAGATACGCAGTATTTT.

Regarding this clonotype: This may be a read error, as it is one base from a much larger clone. The J gene is TRBJ2-7, the V gene TRBV29-1, with unresolved D. The CDR3 length is 11 residues. Germline V CDR1 and CDR2: SQVTM, ANQGSEA. CDR3 in DNA: TGCGGCGTTGAGGTGTTTAGGGAGCAGTACTTC. Protein: CGVEVFREQYF.

The V gene is TRBV30, the J gene TRBJ1-1; unclear D gene. The CDR3 loop spans 13 amino acids. From germline, CDR1 is GTSNPN and CDR2 SVGIG (reference sequence). Trimming cost V 0 bases and J 2 bases, with 7 bases left between them. CDR3 coding DNA: TGTGCCTGGAGTGTACGAGGAAACACTGAAGCTTTCTTT. As protein: CAWSVRGNTEAFF.

This clonotype came up many times. The chain uses TRBV29-1 and TRBJ2-4; possibly TRBD2 for D (5 bases). This CDR3 has 13 amino acids. Germline-derived CDR1 and CDR2 are SQVTM and ANQGSEA. V was cut by 6 bases and J by 8 bases, with 17 bases left in between. The CDR3 DNA reads as TGCAGCGTCCGAGCCCCGGGGAAAGACATTCAGTACTTC. It yields the protein CSVRAPGKDIQYF. The full variable domain, completed using reference TRBV29-1 and TRBJ2-4, is SAVISQKPSRDICQRGTSLTIQCQVDSQVTMMFWYRQQPGQSLTLIATANQGSEATYESGFVIDKFPISRPNLTFSTLTVSNMSPEDSSIYLCSVRAPGKDIQYFGAGTRLSVL.

V gene TRBV7-9 combines with J gene TRBJ2-1; 12 bases match TRBD2. This CDR3 region has 17 residues. The ends lost 5 bases at V and 5 bases at J; junction bases unmatched: 10. The germline V gene has CDR1 SEHNR and CDR2 FQNEAQ (reference sequence). The chain's CDR3 is CASSRRTSGTQNNEQFF. The CDR3, as DNA: TGTGCCAGCAGCCGGCGGACTAGCGGGACTCAGAACAATGAGCAGTTCTTC. Full variable domain (remainder filled in from reference TRBV7-9 and TRBJ2-1): DTGVSQNPRHKITKRGQNVTFRCDPISEHNRLYWYRQTLGQGPEFLTYFQNEAQLEKSRLLSDRFSAERPKGSFSTLEIQRTEQGDSAMYLCASSRRTSGTQNNEQFFGPGTRLTVL.

Remarks on this clonotype: One end of the junction fails to match germline, which may point to a read error. The rearrangement links TRBV11-1 to TRBJ2-7; perhaps TRBD2 as D (6 bases). Germline V CDR1 and CDR2: SGHAT, FQDESV (reference sequence). The CDR3 is made up of 18 amino acids. The CDR3 loop is CVSNLRSSARNFPYEQYF. For the CDR3, the DNA is TGTGTCAGCAACTTACGATCTAGCGCGAGGAACTTTCCCTACGAGCAGTACTTC. Full variable domain (remainder filled in from reference TRBV11-1 and TRBJ2-7): EAEVAQSPRYKITEKSQAVAFWCDPISGHATLYWYRQILGQGPELLVQFQDESVVDDSQLPKDRFSAERLKGVDSTLKIQPAELGDSAMYLCVSNLRSSARNFPYEQYFGPGTRLTVT.

On this clonotype: One end of the junction does not line up with germline, which may come from a read error. The rearrangement joins TRBV29-1 to TRBJ2-1; 7 bases fit TRBD2. This CDR3 is built from 14 residues. Germline V CDR1 and CDR2: SQVTM, ANQGSEA. As DNA, the CDR3 is TGCAGAGTTGCTGGACTAGGTGGTCGGGAGACCCAGTTCTTC. Translated: CRVAGLGGRETQFF.

Comments on this clonotype: A single base separates this from a much larger clone, so it may be a read error. The chain joins TRBV6-5 to TRBJ2-3; D is undetermined. CDR1 MNHEY and CDR2 SVGAGI come from the germline V gene. This CDR3 region has 16 residues. The CDR3 loop is CASNYSSARGTDTQYF. Here the CDR3 DNA reads TGTGCCAGCAATTACTCGTCGGCGAGAGGCACAGATACGCAGTATTTT.

About this clonotype: Its ends do not fully match the called genes, so a read error is possible. J is TRBJ2-6 and V is TRBV11-3; no reliable D call. Germline V lookup: CDR1 SGHNT, CDR2 YENEEA. The CDR3 runs to 14 residues. The CDR3 DNA reads as TGCGCCAACAGCGCTCGAACAGGGGCCAACGTCCTGACTTTC. Its protein is CANSARTGANVLTF.

On this clonotype itself: With a much larger clone just one base away, this may be a read error. The chain employs TRBV4-3 and TRBJ1-3; 8 bases are shared with TRBD1. The CDR3 runs to 17 residues. Germline V gives CDR1 LGHNA, CDR2 YSLEER. CDR3 DNA sequence: TGCACCAGCAGCCTCTTCGACAGGGGAGTTTCTGGAAACACCATATATTTT. Protein sequence: CTSSLFDRGVSGNTIYF.

This chain joins TRBV7-8 and TRBJ2-7, with no clear D. The CDR3 sequence is 13 residues long. Between the trimmed V and J ends, which lost 5 bases and 0 bases, there was a span of 8 bases. Germline lookup yields CDR1 SGHVS and CDR2 FQNEAQ. The CDR3 spells CASSTQTSYEQYF. The CDR3 DNA sequence: TGTGCCAGCAGCACGCAAACCTCCTACGAGCAGTACTTC.

This clonotype turned up a few times. The V gene is TRBV5-6, the J gene TRBJ2-1; D is undetermined. The CDR3 has 12 residues. V was pared by 4 bases and J by 9 bases, with 11 bases between. CDR1 is SGHDT and CDR2 is YYEEEE in the germline V gene. CDR3 bases: TGTGCCAGCAGCCCCCGGACCCGTGAGCAGTTCTTC. Protein: CASSPRTREQFF. The whole variable domain, remainder taken from reference TRBV5-6 and TRBJ2-1, is DAGVTQSPTHLIKTRGQQVTLRCSPKSGHDTVSWYQQALGQGPQFIFQYYEEEERQRGNFPDRFSGHQFPNYSSELNVNALLLGDSALYLCASSPRTREQFFGPGTRLTVL.

As for this clonotype: A read error may produce the germline difference seen at one junction end. J is TRBJ2-5 and V is TRBV6-6; D is ambiguous. This CDR3 has 13 amino acids. Per the germline V gene, CDR1 is MNHNY and CDR2 is SVGAGI (reference sequence). This CDR3 reads CASSYEEREAQYF. In DNA form, the CDR3 reads TGTGCCAGCAGTTACGAGGAAAGAGAGGCCCAGTACTTC.

This rearrangement joins TRBV4-1 to TRBJ2-7; maybe TRBD1 (6 bases). The CDR3 contains 15 residues. The V end was cut by 2 bases, the J end by 3 bases, with 14 bases between. In germline, CDR1 is MGHRA, CDR2 YSYEKL. This chain's CDR3 is CASSQTLHRVYEQYF. The CDR3 bases are TGCGCCAGCAGCCAAACTCTCCACAGGGTCTACGAGCAGTACTTC.

This chain connects TRBV5-4 to TRBJ2-3, with TRBD2 matching 12 bases. Germline V lookup: CDR1 SGHNT, CDR2 YYREEE (reference sequence). The V and J ends lost 0 bases and 5 bases, in that order; junction bases with no gene match: 1. This CDR3 region has 15 residues. The CDR3 DNA sequence: TGTGCCAGCAGCTTGGCGGGACTAGCGGGAGATACGCAGTATTTT. Translated, it gives CASSLAGLAGDTQYF.

This clonotype was seen at least ten times. The CDR3 DNA reads TGTGCCAGCAGTGAGCGGGGAAGCCCCTTTTTCGGCGGCTATGGCTACACCTTC. This translates into CASSERGSPFFGGYGYTF. The chain employs TRBV6-1 and TRBJ1-2; D call uncertain. CDR3 length: 18 residues. V was cut by 3 bases and J by 4 bases, with 24 bases left in between. Germline V lookup: CDR1 MNHNS, CDR2 SASEGT.

This clonotype appeared once. This may be a read error: a much more frequent sequence differs by one nucleotide. The chain is built from TRBV12-3 or TRBV12-4 and TRBJ1-5; D possibly corresponds to TRBD1 (6 bases). The CDR3 spans 15 residues. The CDR3 sequence: CASSAHQGSNKPQHF. The CDR3 region has the DNA TGTGCCAGCAGTGCCCATCAGGGGTCCAATAAGCCCCAGCATTTT.

Only a few counts were recorded for this clonotype. One junction end disagrees with the germline gene, perhaps due to a read error. The chain recombines TRBV5-4 with TRBJ2-6; 10 nucleotides match TRBD2. The CDR3 sequence is 18 residues long. Germline V CDR1 and CDR2: SGHNT, YYREEE (reference sequence). CDR3 in amino acids: CASSQKPSGSSGVNVLTF. The CDR3 nucleotides are TGTGCCAGCAGCCAGAAGCCTAGCGGGAGTTCTGGGGTCAACGTCCTGACTTTC.

This clonotype has more than one count but fewer than ten. V and J are TRBV12-3 or TRBV12-4 and TRBJ2-3; D might be TRBD1 (6 bases). Trimming pared 5 bases from V and 3 bases from J, leaving 18 bases between. The CDR3 runs 16 residues. The chain's CDR3 is CASSHQDSAPTDTQYF. The CDR3 nucleotides read TGTGCCAGCAGTCACCAGGACAGCGCCCCGACAGATACGCAGTATTTT.

This clonotype showed up many times. This rearrangement joins TRBV6-1 to TRBJ2-2; D might be TRBD1 or TRBD2, each matching 5 bases. Germline V CDR1 and CDR2: MNHNS, SASEGT. CDR3 length equals 15 residues. V was pared by 2 bases and J by 7 bases, with 14 bases between. CDR3 in DNA: TGTGCCAGCAGTGAACCGCTGGGACGTTTCGGGGAGCTGTTTTTT. It is translated as CASSEPLGRFGELFF.

This rearrangement joins TRBV7-9 to TRBJ1-1; possible D gene TRBD1, 6 bases. Deletions cut 5 bases from V and 2 bases from J, with 12 bases between. The length of the CDR3 is 14 residues. Germline V lookup: CDR1 SEHNR, CDR2 FQNEAQ (reference sequence). In nucleotides, the CDR3 is TGTGCCAGCAGCGTACTCAGGGGAAACACTGAAGCTTTCTTT. Translating gives CASSVLRGNTEAFF.

Comments on this clonotype: A much larger clone is a single base away; this may be a read error. The chain carries TRBV12-3 or TRBV12-4 and TRBJ1-6; TRBD1 might be the D (6 bases). V was clipped by 6 bases and J by 7 bases, with 13 bases between them. The CDR3 loop spans 14 amino acids. CDR3 nucleotide sequence: TGTGCCAGCAGAGGACAGAGAGAAAATTCACCCCTCCACTTT. Protein: CASRGQRENSPLHF.

Details on this clonotype: A clone one base away is much larger, so this may be a read error. This sequence joins TRBV12-3 or TRBV12-4 and TRBJ2-5, with 7 bases that match TRBD1. The CDR3 loop spans 13 amino acids. The CDR3 spells CASTRTGFESQYF. The CDR3 region has the DNA TGTGCCAGCACCAGGACAGGATTTGAGAGCCAGTACTTC.

The chain carries TRBV29-1 and TRBJ2-6; D gene uncertain. The CDR3 consists of 18 residues. Trimming pared 6 bases from V and 2 bases from J, leaving 23 bases between. Per germline, CDR1 SQVTM and CDR2 ANQGSEA. The CDR3 DNA reads as TGCAGCGTCCGTCTAGAGGCAACGAACTACACTGGGGCCAACGTCCTGACTTTC. As protein: CSVRLEATNYTGANVLTF.